This T cell receptor (beta chain) was retrieved from a study of cytomegalovirus exposure and HLA in healthy donors. Study-level findings and limits: The study recorded 160 or so TCR beta chains that were cytomegalovirus-associated.

Worth noting for this clone: Antigen specificity is unknown.

This table comes from immunoSEQ multiplex PCR, and its TCRdb copy is limited to in-frame clones, with some not included. The table has some 220,000 clones, 75% to 95% seen once. Trimming took 0 bases from V and 9 from J; bases not matched to a gene: 5. The germline gives CDR1 SGHRS, CDR2 YFSETQ. This CDR3 region has 14 residues. Sequencing was done on a sample of PBMCs. The chain couples TRBV5-1 to TRBJ1-1; 10 nucleotides match TRBD1. The sequence came from a woman between 18 and 29 years old in good health and CMV-seronegative. The chain's CDR3 is CASSLGQGAAQAFF. Here the CDR3 DNA reads TGCGCCAGCAGCTTGGGACAGGGGGCGGCGCAAGCTTTCTTT.